This T cell receptor (beta chain) originates from a study of cytomegalovirus exposure and HLA in healthy donors. At the level of the study: Counted in an early data release were 75 million to 85 million unique TCRs from HLA-typed donors. Notes on the study in general: Later analysis identified a missense DCLRE1C variant that was linked to TCR beta V- and J-gene trimming. Exclusion applied to some V segments, including TRBV6-2 and TRBV6-3, as they were indistinguishable.

This clone came up a few times. Its antigen is unidentified. This PCR relied on a set of 60 Vbeta primers and 13 Jbeta primers. In the original workflow: Later, 65 million to 85 million unique TCR beta chains were counted in an analysis, and some 10 million of them were shared. Here immunoSEQ multiplex PCR was the method, and the copy in TCRdb shows in-frame clones only, minus some. That table gives V, J and clone size, and the DNA gave D and trimming. The profile shows under 200,000 clones, 73% of them singletons. The CDR3 runs 13 residues. V was cut by 10 bases and J by 1 base, with 12 bases left in between. Looked up from germline, CDR1 is MNHEY and CDR2 is SVGAGI.

This receptor was identified in a woman aged 18-35 years in good health and CMV-seropositive. The V gene is TRBV6-5, the J gene TRBJ2-3, with D perhaps matching TRBD2 (6 bases). The specimen was PBMCs. The CDR3 DNA is TGTGCCACCCGGGGGAGTCGCACAGATACGCAGTATTTT. Its translation is CATRGSRTDTQYF.